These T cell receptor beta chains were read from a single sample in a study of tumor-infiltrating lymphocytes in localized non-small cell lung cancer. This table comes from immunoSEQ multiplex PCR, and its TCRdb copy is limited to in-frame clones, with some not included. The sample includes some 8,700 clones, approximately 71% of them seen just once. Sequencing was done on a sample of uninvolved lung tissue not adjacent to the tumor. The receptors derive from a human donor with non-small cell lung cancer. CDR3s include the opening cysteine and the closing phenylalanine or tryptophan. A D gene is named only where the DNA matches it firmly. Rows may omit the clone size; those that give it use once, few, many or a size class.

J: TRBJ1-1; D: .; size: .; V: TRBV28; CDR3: CASTLTVNTEAFF; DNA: TGTGCCAGCACCCTTACGGTCAACACTGAAGCTTTCTTT
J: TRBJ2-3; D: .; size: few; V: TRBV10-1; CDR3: CASSRQLEHTDTQYF; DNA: TGCGCCAGCAGTCGGCAATTAGAACACACAGATACGCAGTATTTT
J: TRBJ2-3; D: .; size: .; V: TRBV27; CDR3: CASKPSRAADTQYF; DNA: TGTGCCAGCAAGCCATCGAGGGCCGCAGATACGCAGTATTTT
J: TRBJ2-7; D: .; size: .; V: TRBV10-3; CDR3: CAISDAPGTQPYEQYF; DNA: TGTGCCATCAGTGACGCGCCCGGGACCCAACCCTACGAGCAGTACTTC
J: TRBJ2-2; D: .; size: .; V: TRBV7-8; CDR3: CASSLVAAAGSGELFF; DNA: TGTGCCAGCAGCTTAGTGGCCGCCGCAGGTTCCGGGGAGCTGTTTTTT
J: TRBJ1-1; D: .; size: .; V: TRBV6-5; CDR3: CASSYSARGVNTEAFF; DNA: TGTGCCAGCAGTTACTCGGCGCGAGGGGTGAACACTGAAGCTTTCTTT
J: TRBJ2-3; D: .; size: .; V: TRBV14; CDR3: CASSQDPASPTDTQYF; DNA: TGTGCCAGCAGCCAAGATCCAGCGAGTCCCACAGATACGCAGTATTTT
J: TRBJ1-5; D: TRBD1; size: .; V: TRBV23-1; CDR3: CASSQSRTGFVYSNQPQHF; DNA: TGCGCCAGCAGTCAATCCCGGACAGGGTTTGTATATAGCAATCAGCCCCAGCATTTT
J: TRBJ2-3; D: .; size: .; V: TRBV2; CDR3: CASSGQKSSTDTQYF; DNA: TGTGCCAGCAGTGGACAGAAATCTAGCACAGATACGCAGTATTTT
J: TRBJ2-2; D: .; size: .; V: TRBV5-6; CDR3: CASSFLAGWTTGELFF; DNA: TGTGCCAGCAGCTTTCTCGCCGGCTGGACCACCGGGGAGCTGTTTTTT
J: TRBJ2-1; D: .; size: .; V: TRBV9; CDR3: CASSGRLGAFYNEQFF; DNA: TGTGCCAGCAGCGGAAGACTCGGGGCCTTCTACAATGAGCAGTTCTTC
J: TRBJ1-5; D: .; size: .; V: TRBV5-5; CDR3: CASSLSGLNQPQHF; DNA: TGTGCCAGCAGCCTATCGGGTTTAAATCAGCCCCAGCATTTT
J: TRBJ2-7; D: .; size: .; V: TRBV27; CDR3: CASSFKGTTYEQYF; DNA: TGTGCCAGCAGTTTTAAAGGGACAACCTACGAGCAGTACTTC
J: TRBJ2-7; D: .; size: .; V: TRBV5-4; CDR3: CASSLGSPLAVPYEQYF; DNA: TGTGCCAGCAGCTTGGGTTCCCCACTAGCCGTACCCTACGAGCAGTACTTC
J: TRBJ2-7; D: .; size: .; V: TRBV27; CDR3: CASSFSGGSGEGFYEQYF; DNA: TGTGCCAGCAGTTTCTCAGGGGGGTCGGGAGAAGGATTCTACGAGCAGTACTTC
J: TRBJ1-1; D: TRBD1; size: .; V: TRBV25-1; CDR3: CASRTRGLGEAFF; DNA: TGTGCCAGCAGAACCAGGGGGCTGGGTGAAGCTTTCTTT
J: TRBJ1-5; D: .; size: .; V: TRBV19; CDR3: CASSIDEGSGYSNQPQHF; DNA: TGTGCCAGTAGTATAGATGAGGGCTCGGGTTATAGCAATCAGCCCCAGCATTTT
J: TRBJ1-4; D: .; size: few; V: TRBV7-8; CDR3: CASSQGQARGEKLFF; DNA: TGTGCCAGCAGCCAAGGGCAAGCCAGGGGTGAAAAACTGTTTTTT
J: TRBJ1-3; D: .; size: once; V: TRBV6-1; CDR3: CASSEFRQVSGNTIYF; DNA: TGTGCCAGCAGTGAATTTCGGCAAGTCTCTGGAAACACCATATATTTT
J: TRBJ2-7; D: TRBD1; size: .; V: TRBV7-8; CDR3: CASSWGGTGYYEQYF; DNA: TGTGCCAGCAGCTGGGGAGGGACAGGGTATTACGAGCAGTACTTC
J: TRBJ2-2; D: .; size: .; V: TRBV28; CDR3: CASSPGTGNTGELFF; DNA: TGTGCCAGCAGTCCCGGGACGGGTAACACCGGGGAGCTGTTTTTT
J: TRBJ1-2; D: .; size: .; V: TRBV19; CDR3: CASSIRVTYGYTF; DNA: TGTGCCAGTAGTATTAGGGTGACCTATGGCTACACCTTC
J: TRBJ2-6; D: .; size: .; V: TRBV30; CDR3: CAWSKGANVLTF; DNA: TGTGCCTGGAGTAAGGGGGCCAACGTCCTGACTTTC
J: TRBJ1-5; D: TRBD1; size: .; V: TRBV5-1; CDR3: CASSLGVPGGGQPQHF; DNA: TGCGCCAGCAGCTTGGGGGTGCCAGGGGGCGGTCAGCCCCAGCATTTT
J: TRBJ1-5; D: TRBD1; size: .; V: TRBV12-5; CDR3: CASGGTGDQPQHF; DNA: TGTGCTAGTGGGGGGACAGGGGATCAGCCCCAGCATTTT
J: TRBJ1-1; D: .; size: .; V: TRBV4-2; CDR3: CASSQGELDEAFF; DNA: TGTGCCAGCAGCCAAGGAGAACTAGATGAAGCTTTCTTT
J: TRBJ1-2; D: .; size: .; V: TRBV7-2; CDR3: CASSLSGARGYTF; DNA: TGTGCCAGCAGCTTATCGGGGGCGCGTGGCTACACCTTC
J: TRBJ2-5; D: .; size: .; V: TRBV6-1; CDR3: CASSDSVVQETQYF; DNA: TGTGCCAGCAGTGACTCGGTAGTACAAGAGACCCAGTACTTC
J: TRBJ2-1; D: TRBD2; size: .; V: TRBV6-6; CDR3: CASSYEVAGKYNEQFF; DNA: TGTGCCAGCAGTTACGAGGTAGCGGGAAAATACAATGAGCAGTTCTTC
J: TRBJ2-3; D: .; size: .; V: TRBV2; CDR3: CASRRLGDTQYF; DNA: TGTGCCAGCAGGCGCCTGGGCGATACGCAGTATTTT
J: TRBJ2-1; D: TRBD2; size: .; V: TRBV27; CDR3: CASSFWGSGRAEGEQFF; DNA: TGTGCCAGCAGTTTTTGGGGTAGCGGGAGGGCCGAAGGTGAGCAGTTCTTC
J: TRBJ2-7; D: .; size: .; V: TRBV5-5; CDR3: CASSSGNDEQYF; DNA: TGTGCCAGCAGCTCGGGGAACGACGAGCAGTACTTC
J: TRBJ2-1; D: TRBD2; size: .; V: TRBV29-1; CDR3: CSVDPRGLVYEQFF; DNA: TGCAGCGTTGACCCAAGGGGACTAGTCTATGAGCAGTTCTTC
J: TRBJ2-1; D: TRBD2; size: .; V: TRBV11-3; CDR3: CASSLRRSATSGEQFF; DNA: TGTGCCAGCAGCTTACGTCGTTCAGCGACTAGCGGTGAGCAGTTCTTC
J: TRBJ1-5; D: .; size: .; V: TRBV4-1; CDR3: CASSQGLDSNQPQHF; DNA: TGCGCCAGCAGCCAGGGCTTAGATAGCAATCAGCCCCAGCATTTT
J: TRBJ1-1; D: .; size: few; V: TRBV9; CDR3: CASSVGVGFTEAFF; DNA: TGTGCCAGCAGCGTAGGAGTAGGGTTTACTGAAGCTTTCTTT
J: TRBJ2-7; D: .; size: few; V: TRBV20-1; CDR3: CSARQGAEQYF; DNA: TGCAGTGCTAGACAGGGCGCCGAGCAGTACTTC
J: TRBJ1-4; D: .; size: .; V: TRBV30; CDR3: CAWMGTGEKLFF; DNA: TGTGCCTGGATGGGGACCGGTGAAAAACTGTTTTTT
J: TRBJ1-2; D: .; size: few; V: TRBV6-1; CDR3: CASGQRDYGYTF; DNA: TGTGCCAGCGGTCAACGAGACTATGGCTACACCTTC
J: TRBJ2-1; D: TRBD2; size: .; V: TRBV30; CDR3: CAWMRGTSAYNEQFF; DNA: TGTGCCTGGATGAGGGGGACTAGCGCTTACAATGAGCAGTTCTTC
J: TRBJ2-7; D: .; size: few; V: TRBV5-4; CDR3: CASSLYLGTRDYEQYF; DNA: TGTGCCAGCAGCTTGTATTTAGGGACGAGGGACTACGAGCAGTACTTC
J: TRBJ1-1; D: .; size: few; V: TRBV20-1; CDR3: CSAAVNTEAFF; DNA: TGCAGTGCTGCAGTGAACACTGAAGCTTTCTTT
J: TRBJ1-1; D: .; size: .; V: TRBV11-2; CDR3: CASSLGTQGSAFF; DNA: TGTGCCAGCAGCTTAGGAACTCAAGGTAGTGCTTTCTTT
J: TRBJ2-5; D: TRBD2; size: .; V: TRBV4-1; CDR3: CASSQRGTSGIIGETQYF; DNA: TGCGCCAGCAGCCAACGAGGGACTAGCGGGATAATTGGCGAGACCCAGTACTTC
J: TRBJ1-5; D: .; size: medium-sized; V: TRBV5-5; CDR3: CASSFGTHENQPQHF; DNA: TGTGCCAGCAGCTTTGGGACCCACGAGAACCAGCCCCAGCATTTT
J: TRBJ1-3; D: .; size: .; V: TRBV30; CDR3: CAWRGGIRESGNTIYF; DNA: TGTGCCTGGAGGGGGGGGATCAGGGAGTCTGGAAACACCATATATTTT
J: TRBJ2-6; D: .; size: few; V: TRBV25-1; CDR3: CASGGQFSGANVLTF; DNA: TGTGCCAGCGGGGGGCAGTTCTCTGGGGCCAACGTCCTGACTTTC
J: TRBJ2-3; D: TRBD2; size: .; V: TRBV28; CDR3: CASRVSSGSDTQYF; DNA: TGTGCCAGCAGGGTCAGTAGCGGGAGCGATACGCAGTATTTT
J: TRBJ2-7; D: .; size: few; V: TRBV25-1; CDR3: CAAQGTYEQYF; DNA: TGTGCCGCACAGGGAACCTACGAGCAGTACTTC
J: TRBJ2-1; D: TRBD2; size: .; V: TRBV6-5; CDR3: CASSSSGSYNEQFF; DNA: TGTGCCAGCAGTTCTAGCGGCTCCTACAATGAGCAGTTCTTC
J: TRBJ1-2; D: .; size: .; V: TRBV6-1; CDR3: CASSETGNYGYTF; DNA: TGTGCCAGCAGTGAAACGGGGAACTATGGCTACACCTTC